A single sample is the source of the 9 T cell receptor beta chains below, sequenced in a study of blood T cells in healthy people across ages. Alongside a J-beta primer mix, a sample-barcoded 5' primer served in a second PCR lasting about 7 to 11 cycles. One entry per CDR3 protein results from TCRdb running MiXCR on the 5' RACE reads. This table holds approximately 800,000 distinct CDR3 sequences, 40% to 65% found once. Sequencing was performed on blood. The receptors were sampled from a man older than 75 in good health.

This clonotype occurred many times. The CDR3 nucleotides read TGCAGTGCCAGGGGGGCTAGCGGACCCTACGAGCAGTACTTC. Translation: CSARGASGPYEQYF. This chain joins TRBV20-1 and TRBJ2-7, with D perhaps assigned TRBD1 or TRBD2 (7 bases each). Germline V CDR1 and CDR2: DFQATT, SNEGSKA (reference sequence). V was pared by 6 bases and J by 2 bases, with 17 bases between. The CDR3 totals 14 residues.

The chain links TRBV2 to TRBJ1-5, with 11 positions matching TRBD1. Germline CDR1 SNHLY, CDR2 FYNNEI. With V trimmed by 8 bases and J by 8 bases, 8 bases remained unmatched. This CDR3 contains 14 residues. The CDR3 spells CASRGQGASEPQHF. CDR3 nucleotides: TGTGCCAGCCGTGGACAGGGGGCCTCGGAGCCCCAGCATTTT.

V usage is TRBV7-8 and J usage is TRBJ2-7; D might be TRBD1 (6 bases). Germline V lookup: CDR1 SGHVS, CDR2 FQNEAQ. Trimming removed 4 bases from V and 3 bases from J, with 19 bases in between. CDR3 length: 16 residues. The CDR3 nucleotides read TGTGCCAGCAGCTCCTCGACAGGCCCCAATGGCTACGAGCAGTACTTC. It is translated as CASSSSTGPNGYEQYF.

The chain carries TRBV20-1 and TRBJ1-1; D gene uncertain. From germline, CDR1 is DFQATT and CDR2 SNEGSKA (reference sequence). Trimming removed 1 base at V and 1 base at J, with 7 bases between. The CDR3 loop spans 13 amino acids. The CDR3 DNA is TGCAGTGCTAGAGGCGGGAAGAACACTGAAGCTTTCTTT. Translation: CSARGGKNTEAFF.

The genes are TRBV5-1 and TRBJ2-1; perhaps D is TRBD1 or TRBD2 (5 bases each). From germline, CDR1 is SGHRS and CDR2 YFSETQ. V dropped 3 bases and J dropped 0 bases, with 13 bases sitting between them. The CDR3 loop spans 16 amino acids. CDR3 in DNA: TGCGCCAGCAGCTCCAGGGATGGGGGCTCCTACAATGAGCAGTTCTTC. This gives the protein CASSSRDGGSYNEQFF. Together with reference TRBV5-1 and TRBJ2-1, the CDR3 gives the full variable domain: KAGVTQTPRYLIKTRGQQVTLSCSPISGHRSVSWYQQTPGQGLQFLFEYFSETQRNKGNFPGRFSGRQFSNSRSEMNVSTLELGDSALYLCASSSRDGGSYNEQFFGPGTRLTVL.

This clonotype was counted ten times or more. One junction end disagrees with the germline gene, perhaps due to a read error. DNA of the CDR3: TGTGCCAGCAGTTTAGGGGCTAGCGGCTCCTACGAGCAGTACTTC. This translates into CASSLGASGSYEQYF. J is TRBJ2-7 and V is TRBV5-1; 7 positions match TRBD2. This CDR3 is built from 15 residues. Germline V gene sequence: CDR1 SGHRS, CDR2 YFSETQ.

This clonotype was seen more than once but under ten times. In DNA form, the CDR3 reads TGCAGTGCTAGAAAAGGGGGGGGACAGGGACGTAATAATGAGCAGTTCTTC. This gives the protein CSARKGGGQGRNNEQFF. This chain joins TRBV20-1 and TRBJ2-1; 9 bases fit TRBD1. The CDR3 covers 17 residues. The germline CDR1 and CDR2 sequences are DFQATT and SNEGSKA (reference sequence). The J segment lost 7 bases and the V segment lost 2 bases, leaving 15 bases of the junction unmatched.

The chain is built from TRBV7-8 and TRBJ2-1; D unclear. Gene TRBJ2-7 matches the end of the DNA better, so the J call may be wrong. The V gene's germline CDR1 is SGHVS and CDR2 FQNEAQ. The CDR3 runs 15 residues. CDR3 loop: CASSPGPISVYEQYF. DNA for the CDR3: TGTGCCAGCAGCCCCGGTCCAATTTCAGTCTATGAGCAGTACTTC.

The chain joins TRBV20-1 to TRBJ2-7; D unresolved. The closer fit of TRBJ2-5 to the DNA end suggests the J call may be wrong. Germline V gene lookup returns CDR1 DFQATT and CDR2 SNEGSKA (reference sequence). There are 13 residues in the CDR3. The CDR3 nucleotides are TGCAGTGCTAGAGTCCGGCCGCGGGAGACCCAGTACTTC. This codes for CSARVRPRETQYF.